The 32 T cell receptor beta chains presented below share a single source sample, sequenced in a study of shared T cell receptors in the human thymus. Clones were read by immunoSEQ multiplex PCR, and TCRdb kept only the in-frame ones, dropping some. The sample includes 700,000 to 750,000 clones, approximately 85% of them seen just once. Separately, the same data were catalogued under a study of human thymus T cells.

The sample consisted of thymocytes. These receptors were taken from a girl under three years old with a congenital heart defect.

The table lists this clone with a few counts. CDR3 bases: TGTGCCAGCAGCCAAGAGGGGGCCGGGACAGGGAGATTCGGGCAGTACTTC. Translation gives CASSQEGAGTGRFGQYF. The chain links TRBV14 to TRBJ2-7; 9 bases agree with TRBD1. The junction had 15 bases not matched to a gene; V was cut back by 0 bases and J by 9 bases. The CDR3 extends over 17 amino acids. Germline CDR1 is SGHDN and CDR2 is FVKESK.

The V gene is TRBV5-8, the J gene TRBJ1-2; 11 bases map to TRBD1. After removal of 3 bases from V and 4 bases from J, the junction contained 8 bases not matched to a gene. CDR3 length equals 16 residues. Germline CDR1 and CDR2: SGHTS and YDEGEE. The CDR3 loop is CASSYGTGGIGYGYTF. The CDR3 DNA follows: TGTGCCAGCAGCTACGGGACAGGGGGAATTGGCTATGGCTACACCTTC.

The chain is built from TRBV28 and TRBJ1-5, with D perhaps matching TRBD1 (5 bases). The CDR3 length is 16 residues. The germline V and J ends were trimmed by 6 bases and 3 bases, with 18 bases remaining between them. CDR1 and CDR2 (germline): MDHEN, SYDVKM. CDR3 DNA: TGTGCCAGCAGAAGAACAGTACAGGTTTTCAATCAGCCCCAGCATTTT. It translates to CASRRTVQVFNQPQHF.

This sequence joins TRBV10-2 and TRBJ2-4; TRBD2 is a possible D gene (7 bases). V dropped 6 bases and J dropped 5 bases, with 14 bases sitting between them. Germline lookup yields CDR1 WSHSY and CDR2 SAAADI. This CDR3 has 14 residues. The CDR3 nucleotides are TGCGCCAGCAGAGGGGGGGGGCTCCAAAACATTCAGTACTTC. Its translation: CASRGGGLQNIQYF.

V usage is TRBV14 and J usage is TRBJ2-3, with D perhaps matching TRBD1 (8 bases). V was trimmed by 4 bases and J by 14 bases, leaving 28 bases between them. The CDR3 is 16 amino acids. Germline V gene lookup returns CDR1 SGHDN and CDR2 FVKESK. This CDR3 is CASSLGGTGLNSRWYF. The CDR3 DNA is TGTGCCAGCAGCCTCGGGGGGACAGGACTGAATAGTCGGTGGTATTTT.

The V call is TRBV2, the J call TRBJ2-7; 8 nucleotides line up with TRBD1. The CDR3 is 21 residues long. Trimming removed 3 bases from V and 1 base from J; junction bases left unmatched: 23. From germline, CDR1 is SNHLY and CDR2 FYNNEI. The chain's CDR3 is CASSDYQGATCLLMLSYEQYF. The CDR3 DNA follows: TGTGCCAGCAGTGATTATCAGGGGGCGACTTGCCTGCTAATGCTTTCCTACGAGCAGTACTTC.

J is TRBJ2-5 and V is TRBV12-5; D not certain. The CDR3 contains 12 residues. Germline V lookup: CDR1 LGHNT, CDR2 FRNRAP. The ends were cut back, 6 bases at V and 5 bases at J, with 10 bases in the middle. This CDR3 is CASGLPGETQYF. DNA for the CDR3: TGTGCTAGTGGGCTCCCGGGTGAGACCCAGTACTTC.

This chain uses TRBV5-6 with TRBJ2-3; D might be TRBD2 (7 bases). The CDR3 spans 16 residues. The ends were cut back, 6 bases at V and 0 bases at J, with 17 bases in the middle. The germline V gene encodes CDR1 SGHDT and CDR2 YYEEEE. CDR3: CASNGRGGESTDTQYF. DNA of the CDR3: TGTGCCAGCAACGGAAGGGGGGGGGAAAGCACAGATACGCAGTATTTT. Supplemented by reference TRBV5-6 and TRBJ2-3, the full variable domain reads DAGVTQSPTHLIKTRGQQVTLRCSPKSGHDTVSWYQQALGQGPQFIFQYYEEEERQRGNFPDRFSGHQFPNYSSELNVNALLLGDSALYLCASNGRGGESTDTQYFGPGTRLTVL.

The chain employs TRBV15 and TRBJ2-3; 8 bases are a match to TRBD2. Germline assignment: CDR1 LNHNV and CDR2 YYDKDF (reference sequence). V was pared by 3 bases and J by 5 bases, with 13 bases of the junction left unmatched. The CDR3 loop spans 17 amino acids. The CDR3: CATSSAGGRGAGDTQYF. The DNA for the CDR3 is TGTGCCACCAGCAGCGCTGGGGGGCGGGGGGCGGGAGATACGCAGTATTTT.

The chain couples TRBV27 to TRBJ2-3, with TRBD2 matching 7 bases. This CDR3 contains 18 residues. Germline V gene sequence: CDR1 MNHEY, CDR2 SMNVEV (reference sequence). The J segment lost 0 bases and the V segment lost 7 bases, leaving 16 bases of the junction unmatched. The CDR3 DNA reads TGTGCCAGCAATTCCTGTGGCCCGGGGGGATCTAGCACAGATACGCAGTATTTT. Protein: CASNSCGPGGSSTDTQYF.

V usage is TRBV6-5 and J usage is TRBJ1-1; D perhaps matches TRBD1 (6 bases). Germline values: CDR1 MNHEY, CDR2 SVGAGI. Trimming removed 9 bases at V and 3 bases at J, with 14 bases between. CDR3 length: 13 residues. CDR3 loop: CASWGGPYTEAFF. The CDR3 DNA sequence: TGTGCCAGTTGGGGGGGGCCGTACACTGAAGCTTTCTTT.

V and J are TRBV4-1 and TRBJ2-1; D possibly corresponds to TRBD2 (6 bases). Germline loops: CDR1 MGHRA, CDR2 YSYEKL. The length of the CDR3 is 17 residues. V lost 4 bases to trimming and J lost 1 base, with 17 bases between them. This chain's CDR3 is CASSRRGAGSSYNEQFF. The CDR3 nucleotides are TGCGCCAGCAGCCGTAGGGGCGCGGGGTCATCCTACAATGAGCAGTTCTTC.

This clone turned up a few times. The chain uses TRBV6-5 and TRBJ1-5, with unresolved D. Trimming left V 6 bases short and J 4 bases short, with 7 bases between. In germline, CDR1 is MNHEY, CDR2 SVGAGI. The CDR3 totals 12 residues. CDR3 amino acids: CASSFPNQPQHF. The CDR3 nucleotides are TGTGCCAGCAGCTTCCCGAATCAGCCCCAGCATTTT.

V usage is TRBV7-2 and J usage is TRBJ2-3; 16 nucleotides agree with TRBD2. Germline values: CDR1 SGHTA, CDR2 FQGNSA. V lost 3 bases and J lost 4; bases outside the gene matches: 7. The CDR3 runs to 18 residues. Here the CDR3 reads CASSFGTSGGGPADTQYF. Here the CDR3 DNA reads TGTGCCAGCAGCTTTGGGACTAGCGGGGGGGGACCGGCAGATACGCAGTATTTT.

The chain joins TRBV4-3 to TRBJ2-3, with a tentative D call TRBD1 (6 bases). CDR1 LGHNA and CDR2 YSLEER come from the germline V gene. This CDR3 has 19 amino acids. V dropped 0 bases and J dropped 5 bases, with 24 bases sitting between them. CDR3 residues: CASSQDKDRRGGWGDTQYF. CDR3 in DNA: TGCGCCAGCAGCCAAGACAAAGACAGGCGAGGGGGTTGGGGAGATACGCAGTATTTT.

This clone appeared a single time. CDR3 DNA sequence: TGTGCCATCAGTGAATCATCCGGGGGAGAAAATGGCTACACCTTC. Protein product: CAISESSGGENGYTF. The J gene is TRBJ1-2, the V gene TRBV10-3, with a tentative D call TRBD1 (5 bases). The CDR3 totals 15 residues. V lost 3 bases, J lost 6 bases, and 17 bases lay in between. Germline V CDR1 and CDR2: ENHRY, SYGVKD.

The chain is built from TRBV15 and TRBJ1-5; possibly TRBD1 for D (6 bases). There are 17 residues in the CDR3. The ends were cut back, 2 bases at V and 0 bases at J, with 14 bases in the middle. Germline CDR1 reads LNHNV; CDR2 reads YYDKDF (reference sequence). This chain's CDR3 is CATSRYRVAYSNQPQHF. The CDR3 DNA is TGTGCCACCAGCAGATACAGGGTCGCTTATAGCAATCAGCCCCAGCATTTT.

Note on this clone: The junction differs from germline at one of its ends, possibly a read error. The CDR3 nucleotides are TGTGCCAGCAGAGAAGGGACAGAAGAGTTTCCCTACTCCTACGAGCAGTACTTC. It specifies CASREGTEEFPYSYEQYF. The rearrangement uses TRBV6-1 and TRBJ2-7; 7 bases are a match to TRBD1. The CDR3 runs 18 residues. Germline values: CDR1 MNHNS, CDR2 SASEGT.

The chain couples TRBV28 to TRBJ1-2, with a possible D match to TRBD1 (6 bases). The V gene lost 8 bases and the J gene lost 8 bases, with 33 bases spanning the gap. CDR3 length equals 18 residues. Germline loops: CDR1 MDHEN, CDR2 SYDVKM. In DNA form, the CDR3 reads TGTGCCAGCTCACCCAAAGGGGGAATCAGGCCATACAATGGCGGCTACACCTTC. It is translated as CASSPKGGIRPYNGGYTF.

The CDR3 here is CASSEPPRLPCSVETQYF. DNA for the CDR3: TGTGCCAGCAGTGAACCACCAAGACTCCCCTGTTCCGTTGAGACCCAGTACTTC. The chain couples TRBV25-1 to TRBJ2-5; no clear D. The CDR3 length is 18 residues. V shed 2 bases and J shed 5 bases, with 24 bases lying between them. Germline V gene data show CDR1 as MGHDK and CDR2 as SYGVNS. The entire variable domain, with the rest obtained from reference TRBV25-1 and TRBJ2-5, is as follows: EADIYQTPRYLVIGTGKKITLECSQTMGHDKMYWYQQDPGMELHLIHYSYGVNSTEKGDLSSESTVSRIRTEHFPLTLESARPSHTSQYLCASSEPPRLPCSVETQYFGPGTRLLVL.

This clone was recorded only once. The chain's CDR3 is CASSDRQGMVQPQHF. DNA of the CDR3: TGTGCCAGTAGTGACAGACAGGGTATGGTTCAGCCCCAGCATTTT. The chain links TRBV19 to TRBJ1-5; 7 nucleotides align to TRBD1. Germline trimming cut 5 bases from V and 6 bases from J; bases unmatched to any gene: 10. The CDR3 consists of 15 residues. CDR1 LNHDA and CDR2 SQIVND come from the germline V gene (reference sequence).

The chain recombines TRBV2 with TRBJ1-1; D is perhaps TRBD1 (5 bases). CDR1 is SNHLY and CDR2 is FYNNEI in the germline V gene. V dropped 6 bases and J dropped 5 bases, with 7 bases sitting between them. The CDR3 spans 11 residues. The CDR3 DNA reads as TGTGCCAGCAGGGGGGGGACTGAAGCTTTCTTT. Its translation: CASRGGTEAFF.

The chain employs TRBV10-2 and TRBJ2-2; TRBD1 matches at 8 bases. The CDR3 length is 15 residues. From germline, CDR1 is WSHSY and CDR2 SAAADI. Unmatched junction bases numbered 4, after V lost 7 bases and J lost 0 bases. The chain's CDR3 is CASKWTGPNTGELFF. In nucleotides, the CDR3 is TGCGCCAGCAAGTGGACAGGGCCGAACACCGGGGAGCTGTTTTTT.

V usage is TRBV6-5 and J usage is TRBJ2-2, with a weak D call TRBD2 (5 bases). CDR3 size: 16 residues. CDR1 is MNHEY and CDR2 is SVGAGI in the germline V gene. The V and J ends lost 2 bases and 4 bases respectively, with 14 bases between them. The DNA for the CDR3 is TGTGCCAGCAGTTACCAACGGACTTTCCCCACCGGGGAGCTGTTTTTT. It yields the protein CASSYQRTFPTGELFF.

Here the CDR3 DNA reads TGTGCCAGCAGCCTAACAGGGGACCAAGAGACCCAGTACTTC. Translated: CASSLTGDQETQYF. V gene TRBV11-2 combines with J gene TRBJ2-5, with 7 bases identical to TRBD1. Germline V gives CDR1 SGHAT, CDR2 FQNNGV. The CDR3 extends over 14 amino acids. Trimming cost V 5 bases and J 0 bases; bases outside gene matches: 3.

This chain uses TRBV6-6 with TRBJ2-1; no clear D gene. CDR3 length: 14 amino acids. Germline V gene data show CDR1 as MNHNY and CDR2 as SVGAGI (reference sequence). Deletions cut 1 base from V and 6 bases from J, with 10 bases between. The chain's CDR3 is CASSYCGRPNEQFF. In DNA form, the CDR3 reads TGTGCCAGCAGTTACTGTGGCAGGCCCAATGAGCAGTTCTTC.

For this clone: Other DNA sequences of this sample code for an identical CDR3. The chain carries TRBV13 and TRBJ2-4, with TRBD1 as a possible D gene (6 bases). V was cut by 0 bases and J by 2 bases, with 17 bases left in between. CDR3 length: 18 amino acids. The germline V gene has CDR1 PRHDT and CDR2 FYEKMQ (reference sequence). This CDR3 is CASSLGSAGEESKNIQYF. In DNA form, the CDR3 reads TGTGCCAGCAGCTTAGGCAGCGCAGGGGAAGAATCCAAAAACATTCAGTACTTC.

The chain recombines TRBV18 with TRBJ2-3, with D hard to call. The germline V gene encodes CDR1 KGHSH and CDR2 LQKENI. This CDR3 is built from 16 residues. The ends were cut back, 2 bases at V and 6 bases at J, with 18 bases in the middle. The DNA for the CDR3 is TGTGCCAGCTCACCAACCGCAGGTCTTACGTTTGATACGCAGTATTTT. This gives the protein CASSPTAGLTFDTQYF.

The V call is TRBV7-8, the J call TRBJ1-4, with 11 bases fitting TRBD1. This CDR3 spans 21 amino acids. After removal of 7 bases from V and 4 bases from J, the junction contained 23 bases not matched to a gene. Germline CDR1 and CDR2: SGHVS and FQNEAQ. The CDR3 sequence: CASTLREPGQGARGGNEKLFF. CDR3 DNA sequence: TGTGCCAGCACCCTCCGCGAGCCAGGACAGGGGGCAAGGGGTGGTAATGAAAAACTGTTTTTT.

Here the CDR3 reads CASSLEEWGVDYGYTF. The CDR3 bases are TGTGCCAGCAGCTTAGAAGAATGGGGAGTAGACTATGGCTACACCTTC. The chain has TRBV7-2 and TRBJ1-2; D not resolved. CDR3 length equals 16 residues. In germline, CDR1 is SGHTA, CDR2 FQGNSA. V was pared by 1 base and J by 3 bases, with 15 bases between.

The rearrangement uses TRBV7-9 and TRBJ1-1; D is perhaps TRBD1 (6 bases). The CDR3 sequence is 19 residues long. Germline CDR1 SEHNR, CDR2 FQNEAQ (reference sequence). V gave up 4 bases and J gave up 0 bases, with 24 bases separating them. CDR3 nucleotide sequence: TGTGCCAGCAGCTCTCTCCTGCAGGGGAATCGGAGCTTGAACACTGAAGCTTTCTTT. Protein sequence: CASSSLLQGNRSLNTEAFF.

The DNA of the CDR3 is TGCAGCGTTGAGTGGGGGGTTGAATATGGCTACACCTTC. It codes for CSVEWGVEYGYTF. The J gene is TRBJ1-2, the V gene TRBV29-1; TRBD1 might be the D (5 bases). This CDR3 contains 13 residues. Trimming removed 3 bases from V and 5 bases from J, with 13 bases in between. The germline gives CDR1 SQVTM, CDR2 ANQGSEA.